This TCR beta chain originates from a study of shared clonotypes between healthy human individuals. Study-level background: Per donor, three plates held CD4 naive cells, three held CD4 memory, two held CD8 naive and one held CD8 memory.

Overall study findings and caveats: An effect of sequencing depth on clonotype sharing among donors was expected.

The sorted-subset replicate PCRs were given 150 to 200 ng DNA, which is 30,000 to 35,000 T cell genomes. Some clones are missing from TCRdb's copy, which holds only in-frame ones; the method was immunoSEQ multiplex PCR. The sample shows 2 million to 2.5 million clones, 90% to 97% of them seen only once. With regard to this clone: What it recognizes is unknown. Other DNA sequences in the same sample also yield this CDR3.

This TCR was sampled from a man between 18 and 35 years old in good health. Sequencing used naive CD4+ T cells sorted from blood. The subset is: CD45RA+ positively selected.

The DNA for the CDR3 is TGTGCCAGCAGCTTGGCGCAGGAGACCCAGTACTTC. Its protein is CASSLAQETQYF. V is TRBV5-4 and J is TRBJ2-5; D remains ambiguous. V lost 0 bases to trimming and J lost 5 bases, with 5 bases between them. Germline CDR1 is SGHNT and CDR2 is YYREEE (reference sequence). This CDR3 has 12 residues.